These 13 T cell receptor beta chains share one sample of origin, sequenced in a study of T cell responses to AZD1222 COVID-19 vaccine. Method: immunoSEQ multiplex PCR; TCRdb's copy keeps in-frame clones and lacks some. Among approximately 150,000 clones listed, about 92% were seen once. The source material was peripheral blood, sampled 28 days after the second AZD1222 dose. These receptor sequences come from an adult who received the AZD1222 COVID-19 vaccine.

The gene calls are TRBV3-1 (or the pseudogene TRBV3-2) and TRBJ1-6, with TRBD1 matching 10 bases. Germline V CDR1 and CDR2: LGHDT, YNNKEL (reference sequence). The CDR3 covers 17 residues. The V gene end was trimmed by 0 bases and the J gene end by 8 bases; junction bases not matched to a gene: 7. CDR3 sequence reads: CASSQDGTGARYSPLHF. As DNA, the CDR3 is TGTGCCAGCAGCCAAGACGGGACAGGGGCGCGGTATTCACCCCTCCACTTT.

This chain links TRBV6-5 with TRBJ2-7, with 8 positions matching TRBD2. With 3 bases clipped from V and 6 bases from J, the junction kept 7 bases outside the gene matches. CDR3 length: 14 residues. The germline gives CDR1 MNHEY, CDR2 SVGAGI. Here the CDR3 reads CASSYRSGGREQYF. CDR3 nucleotide sequence: TGTGCCAGCAGTTATAGATCGGGGGGGCGCGAGCAGTACTTC.

This chain joins TRBV5-1 and TRBJ1-3, with D maybe TRBD1 (6 bases). CDR3 length: 15 residues. Trimming stripped 6 bases from V and 2 bases from J, with 15 bases between. Germline V gene lookup returns CDR1 SGHRS and CDR2 YFSETQ. This chain's CDR3 is CASKAGESAGNTIYF. Written as DNA, the CDR3 is TGCGCCAGCAAAGCAGGGGAGTCGGCTGGAAACACCATATATTTT.

The V call is TRBV21-1, the J call TRBJ2-1; the table's D call of TRBD1 was not tested on the DNA. TRBV21-1 is labeled a pseudogene. CDR3 size: 18 residues. The CDR3 loop is CASSKARRGRFSYNEQFF. CDR3 coding DNA: TGTGCCAGCAGCAAAGCTCGCAGGGGGCGTTTTTCCTACAATGAGCAGTTCTTC.

The chain combines TRBV7-9 with TRBJ2-2; the D gene is possibly TRBD1 (7 bases). Trimming took off 4 bases at V and 4 bases at J, with 19 bases between the two ends. Per the germline V gene, CDR1 is SEHNR and CDR2 is FQNEAQ (reference sequence). The CDR3 is made up of 17 amino acids. The CDR3 region has the DNA TGTGCCAGCAGCTCAGGGGGGAGGCAGCCGGGCACCGGGGAGCTGTTTTTT. This sequence encodes CASSSGGRQPGTGELFF.

The gene calls are TRBV5-1 and TRBJ2-7; D is undetermined. The V gene's germline CDR1 is SGHRS and CDR2 YFSETQ. The V end lost 4 bases, the J end lost 5 bases, and 19 bases lay between the germline ends. There are 15 residues in the CDR3. Here the CDR3 reads CASSPGGVGSNEQYF. The CDR3 region has the DNA TGCGCCAGCAGCCCGGGTGGGGTAGGGTCTAACGAGCAGTACTTC.

The V call is TRBV5-4, the J call TRBJ2-4; 8 bases match TRBD1. Germline values: CDR1 SGHNT, CDR2 YYREEE (reference sequence). Trimming removed 0 bases from V and 3 bases from J; junction bases left unmatched: 8. There are 17 residues in the CDR3. The CDR3 bases are TGTGCCAGCAGCTTGGATTTCCAGGGGGCGGTCAAAAACATTCAGTACTTC. Its translation is CASSLDFQGAVKNIQYF. The entire variable domain, with the rest obtained from reference TRBV5-4 and TRBJ2-4, is as follows: ETGVTQSPTHLIKTRGQQVTLRCSSQSGHNTVSWYQQALGQGPQFIFQYYREEENGRGNFPPRFSGLQFPNYSSELNVNALELDDSALYLCASSLDFQGAVKNIQYFGAGTRLSVL.

The chain employs TRBV30 and TRBJ2-5; D tentatively fits TRBD1 or TRBD2 (5 bases each). Germline CDR1 and CDR2: GTSNPN and SVGIG (reference sequence). The germline V and J ends were trimmed by 3 bases and 1 base, with 15 bases remaining between them. This CDR3 has 15 amino acids. DNA of the CDR3: TGTGCCTGGAGCCGAACGGGGCGGGCCCAAGAGACCCAGTACTTC. Translation gives CAWSRTGRAQETQYF.

The chain couples TRBV5-1 to TRBJ2-3; the D is unclear. Looked up from germline, CDR1 is SGHRS and CDR2 is YFSETQ. Trimming removed 0 bases at V and 6 bases at J, with 8 bases between. This CDR3 is built from 13 residues. The CDR3 DNA is TGCGCCAGCAGCTTGGGTACCCCCGATACGCAGTATTTT. Translating it yields CASSLGTPDTQYF.

The chain recombines TRBV27 with TRBJ2-3, with TRBD2 matching 16 bases. The CDR3 totals 17 residues. V lost 4 bases to trimming and J lost 7 bases; unmatched junction nucleotides: 8. Germline-derived CDR1 and CDR2 are MNHEY and SMNVEV (reference sequence). The CDR3 is CASSSFGTSGGAHTQYF. CDR3 coding DNA: TGTGCCAGCAGTTCCTTCGGGACTAGCGGGGGGGCCCATACGCAGTATTTT.

As regards this clone: One junction end does not reproduce the germline sequence, and a read error may be involved. This chain joins TRBV6-5 and TRBJ1-6, with TRBD1 matching 7 bases. The length of the CDR3 is 14 residues. Germline lookup yields CDR1 MNHEY and CDR2 SVGAGI. The CDR3 DNA follows: TGTGCCAGTGACCCCGGGACAGCCAATTCAGCCCTCCACTTT. It translates to CASDPGTANSALHF.

This clone was found once. This rearrangement joins TRBV5-5 to TRBJ2-7; TRBD2 matches at 9 bases. Germline CDR1 and CDR2: SGHKS and YYEKEE (reference sequence). This CDR3 is built from 16 residues. V gave up 4 bases and J gave up 3 bases; unmatched junction bases: 11. CDR3 in amino acids: CASSRGGREGRYEQYF. Written as DNA, the CDR3 is TGTGCCAGCAGCCGGGGGGGGCGGGAGGGCCGCTACGAGCAGTACTTC.

This chain's CDR3 is CASSLEGTVAYGYTF. The CDR3 bases are TGTGCCAGCAGCTTAGAAGGGACAGTCGCCTATGGCTACACCTTC. The V and J genes are TRBV7-2 and TRBJ1-2; TRBD1 matches 7 bases. V shed 1 base and J 4 bases; nucleotides not matched to a gene: 6. This CDR3 is built from 15 residues. Germline loops: CDR1 SGHTA, CDR2 FQGNSA.